These 10 T cell receptor beta chains were all obtained from the same sample, sequenced in a study of CD8 T cells in ankylosing spondylitis. Study-wide results and caveats: Seemingly characteristic of ankylosing spondylitis blood was a TCR beta motif consisting of under 10 highly homologous variants.

TCRdb reprocessed the 5' RACE reads via MiXCR and lists one record per CDR3 protein. The sample records about 750,000 distinct CDR3 sequences, around a fifth being singletons. The antigens of these receptors remain unknown. Sequences were obtained from blood, either unsorted or a sorted T cell fraction (not recorded which). These receptors were taken from a male donor with ankylosing spondylitis.

This rearrangement joins TRBV12-3 or TRBV12-4 to TRBJ1-4, with 7 bases fitting TRBD1. The J segment lost 8 bases and the V segment lost 1 base, leaving 7 bases of the junction unmatched. This CDR3 spans 15 amino acids. CDR3 in DNA: TGTGCCAGCAGTTTAGGAGGCAGGGGGTGGGAAAAACTGTTTTTT. Protein sequence: CASSLGGRGWEKLFF.

This clonotype was observed at least ten times. J is TRBJ1-4 and V is TRBV27, with D uncertain. CDR3 length equals 15 residues. V was pared by 2 bases and J by 5 bases, with 12 bases between. The germline V gene encodes CDR1 MNHEY and CDR2 SMNVEV (reference sequence). The DNA for the CDR3 is TGTGCCAGCAGTTTAGAGGGCAGCCCGAATGAAAAACTGTTTTTT. It yields the protein CASSLEGSPNEKLFF.

This clonotype was counted a few times. The junction differs from germline at one of its ends, possibly a read error. The chain is built from TRBV27 and TRBJ2-1; 9 bases are a match to TRBD1. Germline lookup yields CDR1 MNHEY and CDR2 SMNVEV (reference sequence). CDR3 length: 12 residues. CDR3 protein: CASSFPGQGMIF. CDR3 coding DNA: TGTGCCAGCAGTTTCCCGGGACAGGGTATGATCTTC.

In its sample, this clonotype was seen a few times. The rearrangement links TRBV7-2 to TRBJ2-7; D gene ambiguous. Germline values: CDR1 SGHTA, CDR2 FQGNSA. This CDR3 contains 13 residues. Trimming stripped 5 bases from V and 0 bases from J, with 8 bases between. The CDR3 loop reads CASSRRSSYEQYF. The DNA of the CDR3 is TGTGCCAGCAGCCGCAGGAGCTCCTACGAGCAGTACTTC.

V gene TRBV27 combines with J gene TRBJ2-4; 8 bases are a match to TRBD2. J gave up 2 bases and V 6 bases, and 9 bases lay outside the gene matches. This CDR3 has 16 residues. Germline V gives CDR1 MNHEY, CDR2 SMNVEV (reference sequence). The CDR3 here is CASSPRLAGPKNIQYF. The CDR3, as DNA: TGTGCCAGCAGCCCCCGTCTAGCGGGTCCCAAAAACATTCAGTACTTC.

The chain links TRBV27 to TRBJ2-1; no clear D gene. V lost 5 bases to trimming and J lost 11 bases, with 13 bases between them. This CDR3 is 12 amino acids long. In germline, CDR1 is MNHEY, CDR2 SMNVEV (reference sequence). In nucleotides, the CDR3 is TGTGCCAGCAGTCCCGATGAGAGTCAGCAGTTCTTC. Translating gives CASSPDESQQFF.

The rearrangement links TRBV6-2 or TRBV6-3 to TRBJ2-3, with 10 positions matching TRBD2. The CDR3 covers 18 residues. V lost 2 bases to trimming and J lost 0 bases; unmatched junction nucleotides: 8. Per germline, CDR1 MNHEY and CDR2 SVGEGT. The CDR3 region is CASSYDVAGGVSTDTQYF. DNA of the CDR3: TGTGCCAGCAGTTACGATGTAGCGGGAGGTGTTAGCACAGATACGCAGTATTTT.

This clonotype has a handful of counts. The genes are TRBV29-1 and TRBJ2-6; D is unclear. The ends were cut back, 1 base at V and 3 bases at J, with 4 bases in the middle. This CDR3 contains 13 residues. CDR1 SQVTM and CDR2 ANQGSEA come from the germline V gene. This chain's CDR3 is CSVEVYGANVLTF. The CDR3 region has the DNA TGCAGCGTTGAAGTTTATGGGGCCAACGTCCTGACTTTC.

This chain joins TRBV6-5 and TRBJ2-5; D possibly corresponds to TRBD1 (6 bases). The CDR3 covers 16 residues. The ends were cut back, 0 bases at V and 1 base at J, with 12 bases in the middle. Per the germline V gene, CDR1 is MNHEY and CDR2 is SVGAGI. For the CDR3, the DNA is TGTGCCAGCAGTTACTCCGGAGACAGGAGCCAAGAGACCCAGTACTTC. This codes for CASSYSGDRSQETQYF.

J is TRBJ2-1 and V is TRBV2; D gene uncertain. The germline gives CDR1 SNHLY, CDR2 FYNNEI. V was shortened by 2 bases and J by 8 bases, with 10 bases between the two germline ends. CDR3 size: 13 residues. CDR3 sequence: CASSESWRDEQFF. The CDR3 coding sequence is TGTGCCAGCAGTGAATCTTGGCGAGATGAGCAGTTCTTC.